This TCR beta chain was found in a study of spatial heterogeneity in lung cancer. Study-level background: The approximately 70 donors had untreated early-stage non-small cell lung cancer. When follow-up PBMC samples existed, they were sequenced (at a median of about 2 years after resection). Detected beta-chain sequences consistently exceeded alpha-chain sequences.

Germline CDR1 MNHEY, CDR2 SVGAGI. V was pared by 5 bases and J by 1 base, with 19 bases between. The CDR3 has 17 amino acids. MiXCR was run by TCRdb on the 5' RACE reads, yielding one entry per CDR3 protein. In the table there are roughly 30,000 distinct CDR3 sequences, over 9.5% of which are singletons. Time point here: blood at routine non-recurrence follow-up after resection. The input material, whole RNA from tumor, nontumor lung or frozen PBMC, was sequenced unsorted. The rearrangement links TRBV6-5 to TRBJ2-3, with D perhaps matching TRBD1 (6 bases). The sequences come from PBMCs, collected at follow-up. This TCR was recovered from a female donor with early-stage non-small cell lung cancer. CDR3 region: CASSPPGHPTGTDTQYF. CDR3 in DNA: TGTGCCAGCAGTCCACCGGGACACCCGACGGGCACAGATACGCAGTATTTT.